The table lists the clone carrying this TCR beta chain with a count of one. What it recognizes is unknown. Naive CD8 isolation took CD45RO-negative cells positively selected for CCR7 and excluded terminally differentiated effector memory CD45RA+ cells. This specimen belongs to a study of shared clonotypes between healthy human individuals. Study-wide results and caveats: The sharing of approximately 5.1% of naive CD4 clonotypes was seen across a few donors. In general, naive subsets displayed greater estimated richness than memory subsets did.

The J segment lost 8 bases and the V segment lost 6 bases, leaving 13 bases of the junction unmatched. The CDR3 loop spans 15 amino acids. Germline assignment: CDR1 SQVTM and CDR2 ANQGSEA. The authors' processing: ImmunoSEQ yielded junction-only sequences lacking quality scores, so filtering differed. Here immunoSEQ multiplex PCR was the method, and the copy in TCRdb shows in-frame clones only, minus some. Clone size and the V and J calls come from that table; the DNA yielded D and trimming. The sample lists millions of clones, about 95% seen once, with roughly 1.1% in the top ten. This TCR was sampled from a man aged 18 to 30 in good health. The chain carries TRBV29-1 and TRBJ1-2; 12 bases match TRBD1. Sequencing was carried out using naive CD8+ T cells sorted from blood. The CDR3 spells CSVDQTGTGGWGYTF. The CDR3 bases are TGCAGCGTAGACCAAACCGGGACAGGGGGCTGGGGCTACACCTTC.